A single sample is the source of the 12 T cell receptor beta chains below, sequenced in a study of control samples from healthy donors and cancer patients. Profiling relied on immunoSEQ multiplex PCR, and the TCRdb table lists in-frame clones only, not all of them. The table includes approximately 120,000 clones, around 89% detected once. Sample: blood. Receptors originate from a woman between 45 and 60 years old in good health.

This chain connects TRBV5-6 to TRBJ2-7; no definite D call. V was cut by 4 bases and J by 3 bases, with 14 bases left in between. The CDR3 has 14 residues. Germline CDR1 reads SGHDT; CDR2 reads YYEEEE. The CDR3 DNA is TGTGCCAGCAGCACTCCGGGCCTTCACTACGAGCAGTACTTC. Residues: CASSTPGLHYEQYF.

The chain employs TRBV7-9 and TRBJ2-7; D not resolved. This CDR3 spans 13 amino acids. V dropped 1 base and J dropped 1 base, with 5 bases sitting between them. Germline-derived CDR1 and CDR2 are SEHNR and FQNEAQ (reference sequence). The CDR3 is CASSLEVSYEQYV. The CDR3 DNA reads TGTGCCAGCAGCTTAGAAGTTTCCTACGAGCAGTACGTC.

The chain joins TRBV6-2 or TRBV6-3 to TRBJ2-7; D gene ambiguous. This CDR3 spans 14 amino acids. Germline V lookup: CDR1 MNHEY, CDR2 SVGEGT. V was cut by 0 bases and J by 5 bases, with 11 bases left in between. CDR3 sequence: CASSYSLELNEQYV. CDR3 sequence (DNA): TGTGCCAGCAGTTACTCATTGGAATTAAACGAGCAGTACGTC.

This rearrangement joins TRBV3-1 (or the pseudogene TRBV3-2) to TRBJ2-5; 8 bases fit TRBD1. CDR3 size: 14 residues. CDR1 is LGHDT, CDR2 YNNKEL, per germline (reference sequence). The ends lost 5 bases at V and 3 bases at J; junction bases unmatched: 5. As DNA, the CDR3 is TGTGCCAGCAGCTGGACAGGGAACAAAGAGACCCAGTACTTC. It translates to CASSWTGNKETQYF.

The chain has TRBV7-2 and TRBJ2-5, with D possibly matching TRBD1 (5 bases). The CDR3 is made up of 17 amino acids. The V gene's germline CDR1 is SGHTA and CDR2 FQGNSA. V lost 1 base to trimming and J lost 5 bases, with 20 bases between them. CDR3 in amino acids: CASSLVGARVRMETQYF. CDR3 bases: TGTGCCAGCAGCTTAGTAGGGGCTAGGGTCCGGATGGAGACCCAGTACTTC.

This sequence joins TRBV6-5 and TRBJ2-7; 7 nucleotides agree with TRBD2. Per the germline V gene, CDR1 is MNHEY and CDR2 is SVGAGI. This CDR3 is built from 13 residues. V gave up 0 bases and J gave up 8 bases; unmatched junction bases: 4. CDR3 residues: CASSYSGGTKQYF. Written as DNA, the CDR3 is TGTGCCAGCAGTTACTCGGGGGGGACCAAGCAGTACTTC.

This rearrangement joins TRBV19 to TRBJ2-3, with TRBD2 matching 11 bases. J lost 6 bases, V lost 2 bases, and 4 bases had no gene match. The CDR3 is made up of 15 amino acids. Germline V gene sequence: CDR1 LNHDA, CDR2 SQIVND (reference sequence). CDR3 DNA: TGTGCCAGTAGTATAACACTAGCGGGAGTGGATACGCAGTATTTT. It is translated as CASSITLAGVDTQYF.

The gene calls are TRBV14 and TRBJ2-7; 10 bases line up with TRBD2. Losses at the gene ends were 2 bases for V and 1 base for J; bases not matched to a gene: 2. The CDR3 sequence is 15 residues long. The germline V gene encodes CDR1 SGHDN and CDR2 FVKESK. CDR3 loop: CASSQLAGVSYEQYV. The CDR3 region has the DNA TGTGCCAGCAGCCAACTAGCGGGAGTGTCCTACGAGCAGTACGTC.

The chain couples TRBV7-9 to TRBJ2-1; TRBD2 matches at 8 bases. With V trimmed by 5 bases and J by 6 bases, 9 bases remained unmatched. The CDR3 length is 15 residues. Germline-derived CDR1 and CDR2 are SEHNR and FQNEAQ (reference sequence). The CDR3 here is CASSPDPAGANEQFF. CDR3 nucleotide sequence: TGTGCCAGCAGCCCCGACCCAGCGGGAGCCAATGAGCAGTTCTTC.

The chain employs TRBV10-3 and TRBJ2-7; a weak D match, TRBD2 (6 bases). Germline loops: CDR1 ENHRY, CDR2 SYGVKD. CDR3 length: 13 amino acids. With 9 bases removed from V and 4 bases from J, the gap between germline ends came to 16 bases. This chain's CDR3 is CAMRPSGEYEQYV. CDR3 bases: TGTGCCATGAGGCCGTCGGGGGAGTACGAGCAGTACGTC.

This sequence joins TRBV18 and TRBJ2-7, with D maybe TRBD1 (6 bases). Looked up from germline, CDR1 is KGHSH and CDR2 is LQKENI. The CDR3 is 14 residues long. With 4 bases removed from V and 4 bases from J, the gap between germline ends came to 14 bases. The CDR3 loop is CASSLGRGPYEQYV. The CDR3 DNA sequence: TGTGCCAGCTCACTGGGCAGGGGTCCATACGAGCAGTACGTC.

In this sample, this clone turned up once. The chain is built from TRBV10-2 and TRBJ2-1; weak D call: TRBD2 (6 bases). CDR1 and CDR2 (germline): WSHSY, SAAADI. Trimming shortened V by 8 bases and J by 9 bases, and 11 bases separated the two germline ends. This CDR3 has 11 residues. As DNA, the CDR3 is TGCGCCAGCGGGGCTAGCGTTGAGCAGTTCTTC. Translation: CASGASVEQFF.